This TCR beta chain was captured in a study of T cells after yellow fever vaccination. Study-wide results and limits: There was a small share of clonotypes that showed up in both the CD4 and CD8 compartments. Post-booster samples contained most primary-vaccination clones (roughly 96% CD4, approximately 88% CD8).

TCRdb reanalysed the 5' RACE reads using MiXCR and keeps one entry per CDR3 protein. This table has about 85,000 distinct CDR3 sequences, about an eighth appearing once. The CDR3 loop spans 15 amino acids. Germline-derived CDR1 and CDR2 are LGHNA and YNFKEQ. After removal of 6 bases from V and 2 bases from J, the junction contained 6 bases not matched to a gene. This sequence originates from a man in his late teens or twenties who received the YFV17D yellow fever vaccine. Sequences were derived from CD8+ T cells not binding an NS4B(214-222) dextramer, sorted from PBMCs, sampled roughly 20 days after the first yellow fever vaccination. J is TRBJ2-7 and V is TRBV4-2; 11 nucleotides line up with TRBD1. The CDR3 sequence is CASSETGQGAYEQYF. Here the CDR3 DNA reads TGTGCCAGCAGTGAAACGGGACAGGGGGCCTACGAGCAGTACTTC.